The entry below gives a single T cell receptor (beta chain) sequence along with its context. These data belong to a study of blood T cell repertoires in COVID-19. Study-level background: Some COVID-19 samples were acute and others convalescent; all came from the United States, Italy and Spain. From T cells, B-cell-depleted T cells, or PBMCs came the material, which was cDNA or gDNA.

In the authors' methods: Reference gene primer amplification gave nucleated cell count estimates. Assay used: immunoSEQ multiplex PCR; TCRdb lists only in-frame clones, some missing. The V and J calls and clone size come from that table; D and trimming were worked out from the DNA. The table records about 200,000 clones, approximately 82% of them present only once. This CDR3 has 16 amino acids. CDR1 is LGHNA and CDR2 is YSLEER in the germline V gene. Trimming at V came to 1 base and at J to 5 bases, leaving 6 bases not matched to a gene. The sequence was obtained from a human donor with acute or convalescent COVID-19. The donor label of this sample is uncertain. Sequencing was performed on peripheral blood. The gene calls are TRBV4-3 and TRBJ2-2, with 8 bases identical to TRBD2. CDR3 loop: CASSQAFGGETGELFF. As DNA, the CDR3 is TGCGCCAGCAGCCAAGCGTTCGGGGGGGAGACCGGGGAGCTGTTTTTT.